This T cell receptor (beta chain) was recorded in a study of blood T cell repertoires in COVID-19. Profiled with immunoSEQ multiplex PCR; TCRdb holds only in-frame clones, not every one. The data hold roughly 380,000 clones, with over 75% observed a single time. V dropped 3 bases and J dropped 4 bases, with 13 bases sitting between them. Germline CDR1 SGHRS, CDR2 YFSETQ. The length of the CDR3 is 15 residues. The V and J genes are TRBV5-1 and TRBJ2-2, with D unclear. This receptor was obtained from a woman in her thirties or forties with COVID-19, enrolled during active disease. Sequences were obtained from peripheral blood. The CDR3 sequence is CASSSTTSGTGELFF. As DNA, the CDR3 is TGCGCCAGCAGCTCCACAACGTCTGGCACCGGGGAGCTGTTTTTT.